This T cell receptor (beta chain) was sequenced for a study of cytomegalovirus exposure and HLA in healthy donors (dated by TCRdb to the late 2010s). Concerning the study at large: In an earlier analysis of around 540 of the donors, about 270 Gb of sequence data and 90 million to 130 million unique TCR beta sequences from about 190 million T cells were reported. An early release covering just under 650 HLA-typed donors comprised about 300 gigabases of sequencing data and around 80 million unique TCR sequences. The genetic ancestry cluster associated with self-reported Caucasian donors included 70% to 85% of the approximately 410 genotyped donors. The study was designed to test whether signatures of past pathogen exposure could be identified by cataloging public T cell receptors. The study used immunosequencing to profile the T cell repertoires of approximately 630 subjects and linked those repertoires to cytomegalovirus serostatus. A separate validation cohort of roughly 130 different subjects was used in addition to the roughly 620-subject first cohort. To predict cytomegalovirus infection status, the study combined high-throughput TCR immunosequencing, statistical association of individual TCRs with disease status, and machine learning. A later analysis re-analyzed previously published TCR beta repertoires from roughly 630 donors and added high-resolution HLA genotyping to study TCR occurrence patterns. Rather than using new phenotypic data, the later analysis identified candidate immune exposures from TCR beta sequences and from how often those sequences occurred across donors. In an earlier analysis of about 590 of the donors, high-throughput TCR beta sequencing was used to judge whether each TCR beta V gene segment behaved as functional or pseudogenic. Alongside the repertoire data, information on donor age, sex, ethnicity and CMV serostatus was compiled. A later genetic analysis took genome-wide SNP genotypes for about 55% of the roughly 700 donors and used that subset as a discovery cohort. Every discovery cohort repertoire had been produced on one sequencing platform. HLA typing covered class I and class II loci at four-digit resolution. The number of typed donors differed by locus: roughly 620-640 for A, B, C, DRB1 and DQB1; approximately 520 for DQA1; approximately 600 for DPA1; and approximately 450 for DPB1. Because of strong linkage in the cohort, roughly five DR-DQ haplotypes were treated as single units for association and clustering. On average, around 240,000 unique TCR beta nucleotide sequences were sequenced per donor among a few hundred genotyped donors of the cohort, with roughly 19% of those sequences being non-productive.

The cohort was made up of about 610 healthy bone marrow donors. At the time of sampling, all cohort members were nominally healthy, though unrecorded immune exposures were likely present. The donor tested CMV seronegative, placing the donor among the 350 or so seronegative members of the cohort. Every donor gave a peripheral blood sample, and the peripheral blood mononuclear cells from that sample were used for TCR beta sequencing. Genomic DNA was extracted from the blood cell samples with the Qiagen DNeasy Blood Extraction Kit. The method behind the library was the immunoSEQ multiplex PCR assay. The multiplex PCR relied on a mix of 60 forward primers for TCR Vbeta segments and 13 reverse primers for TCR Jbeta segments. Amplification of the CDR3 region of rearranged TCR beta genes was performed with a multiplex PCR assay on genomic DNA. On the Illumina HiSeq System, the amplified TCR beta libraries were sequenced as 87-base-pair reads. In the paper's pipeline: A later analysis counted about 80 million unique TCR beta chains across the 640 or so repertoires, and 10 million to 11 million of these chains were shared by at least two donors. To remove PCR and sequencing errors, raw reads were error-corrected and collapsed into unique sequences using a nearest-neighbor algorithm that merged closely related sequences. To assign V, D and J gene segments, CDR3 sequences were aligned to IMGT reference sequences. For a sequence to be retained, a match of at least six nucleotides to both a V gene segment and a J gene segment was required. Rearrangements were classified as productive when the CDR3 lacked stop codons and remained in frame with V and J, and all other rearrangements were classified as non-productive. Following IMGT convention, CDR3 was defined as the stretch from the second conserved V-encoded cysteine to the conserved J-encoded phenylalanine. In an earlier analysis of around 540 of the donors, sequences lacking an unambiguous match to a single V gene segment were excluded. An earlier analysis of a few hundred of the donors called V segments functional above 56.7% productive rearrangements and segregating when the between-donor standard deviation exceeded 5%. To diagnose cytomegalovirus status from the catalog of TCR beta chain sequences, a statistical classification framework was built. In a later analysis, V and J genes were assigned by comparing TCR nucleotide sequences against IMGT/GENE-DB human TR gene sequences. A later analysis assigned CDR3 sequences and most-parsimonious VDJ recombination scenarios with the TCRdist pipeline. A later analysis defined each TCR beta chain by its CDR3 amino acid sequence plus V-gene family, and excluded reads lacking a unique V-gene family. In a later analysis, around 650 highly shared, low-generation-probability nucleotide sequences were removed to address suspected cross-contamination and a sequencing artifact. A later analysis calculated a clonal expansion index for each public chain from normalized within-repertoire ranks of inferred template counts. A later analysis computed generation probabilities with a VDJ recombination model fitted to out-of-frame rearrangements, and checked the results against IGoR. Hypergeometric tests were used in a later analysis to score TCR-TCR, TCR-HLA and TCR-CMV co-occurrence, with a repertoire-size bias correction applied to the TCR pairs. In a later analysis, false discovery rates were estimated by permuting HLA or CMV assignments 20 times. In a later analysis, co-occurring TCRs were grouped using DBSCAN, and TCRdist sequence similarity was added for clustering within HLA-allele-positive subsets. For co-occurrence clustering, repertoires with fewer than 30,000 or more than 120,000 public chains were excluded, along with roughly 5 repertoires with anomalous nucleotide sharing. TCRdb's version of the immuneACCESS table is confined to in-frame rearrangements and falls short of the full clone set. An unresolved V gene accounts for under half of the shortfall where checked; the remainder is of unknown origin. V, J and clone size were drawn from that table, and D and trimming were deduced from the DNA. The sample data list about 130,000 clones, and 76% of these were observed just once. The ten biggest clones cover around 1.8% of the sample.

The research as a whole found: In a later genetic analysis, fewer N-insertions in productive TCRs were reported among donors in an Asian-associated ancestry cluster than the approximately 710-donor mean. Several of the top co-occurrence clusters appeared to be linked to parvovirus B19, influenza, CMV and Epstein-Barr virus, according to a later analysis. According to a later analysis, TCR association rates differed among HLA loci, with DRB1 alleles showing the most associated TCRs and HLA-C alleles showing the fewest. Correlated functional status among segregating V segments might reflect linkage disequilibrium, but an unknown experimental factor could not be ruled out. Cytomegalovirus status was reported to be diagnosed by the classifier with high specificity and sensitivity in both the original and validation cohorts. A later genetic analysis associated a missense DCLRE1C variant with V-gene and J-gene trimming of TCR beta chains, and an independent cohort replicated the association. Because some donors lacked HLA typing at each locus, the association tests relied only on the typed subset. A cluster of highly shared sequence variants was judged likely to represent a technical artifact of the sequencing pipeline. Assigning TCR associations to individual alleles was difficult when HLA alleles, especially DR and DQ, strongly co-occurred. The authors suggested that the approach could potentially be extended to other disease states and immunological phenotypes. Because counts were too low, seventeen rarely observed V segments, including chromosome 9 orphons, were left out of the earlier analysis of about 500 of the donors. Most TCR sequences were seen in very few donors, while some public TCRs were found in many individuals. Some IMGT-functional V segments, including TRBV6-2 and TRBV6-3, could not be told apart with the 87-base-pair reads, so those segments were excluded. A further reported finding was that TCR beta sequences accurately predicted the HLA-A and HLA-B alleles for most subjects in the first cohort. A few of the identified cytomegalovirus-associated TCR beta chains were confirmed in vitro to be specific for cytomegalovirus antigens. In an earlier analysis of several hundred of the donors, most TCR beta V segments were observed in productive rearrangements about 87% or about 30% of the time, broadly matching IMGT annotations. Compared with equally common non-associated chains, HLA-associated TCR beta chains in a later analysis were more clonally expanded and had lower generation probabilities. The study listed 164 TCR beta chains as associated with cytomegalovirus. This cohort had only TCR beta chains sequenced, and the lack of alpha or paired-chain data limited which features could be detected. According to a later analysis, most CMV-associated TCR beta chains appeared to be HLA-restricted, and the HLA associations seemed to be driven largely by CMV exposure. Immune exposure information for the cohort was limited to CMV serostatus. In a later analysis, around 17,000 TCR beta sequences were associated with specific HLA alleles at a false discovery rate of 0.05. Presence/absence analyses assumed roughly uniform sequencing depth across donors, an assumption that may not hold.

To note about this clone: Its antigen is currently not known. It has no much larger one-base neighbor in the sample; base qualities were not kept.

From its cysteine to its valine, the CDR3 spans 14 amino acids. Only the CDR3 region is kept as DNA, spanning 42 bases read in frame from base 1. From the germline V gene, CDR1 is SNHLY and CDR2 is FYNNEI. V lost 0 bases and J lost 3 bases; the stretch between them is 9 bases long. The sequence was collected from a man aged 50-60 years in good health and CMV-seronegative. Rearrangement joined TRBV2 to TRBJ2-7; the D region possibly corresponds to TRBD1 (6 bases align). Input material: PBMCs. CDR3 sequence: CASSEAIGGYEQYV. In nucleotides, the sequence is TGTGCCAGCAGTGAAGCGATAGGGGGCTACGAGCAGTACGTC.